The 5 T cell receptor beta chains below were found in one sample sequenced in a study of CD8+ T cells in alopecia areata. The sequencing template was cDNA reverse transcribed from extracted RNA. Measured with immunoSEQ multiplex PCR; TCRdb has only the in-frame clones, and not every one. The profile covers 200,000 to 250,000 clones, with around 62% appearing a single time and approximately 0.44% taken by the ten largest. Sequencing was performed on CD4+ T cells sorted from blood, taken at week 0. The receptors derive from a human donor with alopecia areata.

The chain is built from TRBV7-9 and TRBJ2-7; D is perhaps TRBD2 (6 bases). Per germline, CDR1 SEHNR and CDR2 FQNEAQ (reference sequence). The CDR3 consists of 12 residues. Trimming left V 6 bases short and J 6 bases short, with 12 bases between. The CDR3 region is CASSPRGSEQYF. The CDR3 bases are TGTGCCAGCAGTCCCCGGGGGAGCGAGCAGTACTTC.

The chain combines TRBV30 with TRBJ2-1; 9 bases map to TRBD2. CDR1 is GTSNPN, CDR2 SVGIG, per germline (reference sequence). CDR3 length: 15 amino acids. V lost 5 bases, J lost 7 bases, and 12 bases stayed unmatched. As DNA, the CDR3 is TGTGCCTGGGGGAGGGGGCTAGCGGGACAGAATGAGCAGTTCTTC. Translated, it gives CAWGRGLAGQNEQFF.

The rearrangement links TRBV11-2 to TRBJ2-7, with TRBD1 matching over 10 bases. Looked up from germline, CDR1 is SGHAT and CDR2 is FQNNGV. Trimming took 6 bases from V and 7 from J; bases not matched to a gene: 15. The CDR3 runs 16 residues. CDR3 amino acids: CASSLTRQGAVDEQYF. The CDR3 nucleotides read TGTGCCAGCAGTCTGACAAGACAGGGGGCGGTGGATGAGCAGTACTTC.

The rearrangement links TRBV11-1 to TRBJ2-3, with no clear D. Looked up from germline, CDR1 is SGHAT and CDR2 is FQDESV (reference sequence). This CDR3 spans 17 amino acids. V was trimmed by 1 base and J by 0 bases, leaving 14 bases between them. The CDR3 reads CASSLGRTDASTDTQYF. The DNA for the CDR3 is TGTGCCAGCAGCTTAGGTAGAACCGACGCTAGCACAGATACGCAGTATTTT.

This chain connects TRBV29-1 to TRBJ1-1, with D possibly matching TRBD1 (5 bases). The CDR3 contains 14 residues. Germline-derived CDR1 and CDR2 are SQVTM and ANQGSEA. V was clipped by 6 bases and J by 4 bases, with 18 bases between them. The CDR3 sequence is CSVAGLSVGTEAFF. In nucleotides, the CDR3 is TGCAGCGTCGCAGGGTTGTCAGTCGGCACTGAAGCTTTCTTT.